This T cell receptor beta chain was captured in a study of post-analysis software for immune sequencing data. Study overall: Patients had relapsing-remitting, secondary progressive or progressive-relapsing multiple sclerosis; some lacked subtype. Broader study findings: In patients, five or six TRBV segments were more frequent than in controls, with TRBV5-6, TRBV5-1 and TRBV20-1 among them. Versus controls, multiple sclerosis patients showed significantly lower diversity (normalized Chao1).

This clonotype was detected only a few times. Its antigen is unknown. The authors incorporated unique molecular identifiers into the TCR beta cDNA libraries. MiXCR, run by TCRdb on the PCR reads, gives a single entry per CDR3 protein. Of around 440,000 distinct CDR3 sequences listed, less than 45% are singletons. Germline CDR1 reads MGHDK; CDR2 reads SYGVNS. CDR3 size: 14 residues. The junction had 2 bases not matched to a gene; V was cut back by 7 bases and J by 0 bases. This receptor was taken from a girl aged 10 to 17 with multiple sclerosis. The genes are TRBV25-1 and TRBJ1-4; the match to TRBD1 covers 7 bases. The material sequenced was blood. The CDR3 region is CASTGTATNEKLFF. The CDR3 DNA sequence: TGTGCCAGCACCGGGACAGCAACTAATGAAAAACTGTTTTTT.